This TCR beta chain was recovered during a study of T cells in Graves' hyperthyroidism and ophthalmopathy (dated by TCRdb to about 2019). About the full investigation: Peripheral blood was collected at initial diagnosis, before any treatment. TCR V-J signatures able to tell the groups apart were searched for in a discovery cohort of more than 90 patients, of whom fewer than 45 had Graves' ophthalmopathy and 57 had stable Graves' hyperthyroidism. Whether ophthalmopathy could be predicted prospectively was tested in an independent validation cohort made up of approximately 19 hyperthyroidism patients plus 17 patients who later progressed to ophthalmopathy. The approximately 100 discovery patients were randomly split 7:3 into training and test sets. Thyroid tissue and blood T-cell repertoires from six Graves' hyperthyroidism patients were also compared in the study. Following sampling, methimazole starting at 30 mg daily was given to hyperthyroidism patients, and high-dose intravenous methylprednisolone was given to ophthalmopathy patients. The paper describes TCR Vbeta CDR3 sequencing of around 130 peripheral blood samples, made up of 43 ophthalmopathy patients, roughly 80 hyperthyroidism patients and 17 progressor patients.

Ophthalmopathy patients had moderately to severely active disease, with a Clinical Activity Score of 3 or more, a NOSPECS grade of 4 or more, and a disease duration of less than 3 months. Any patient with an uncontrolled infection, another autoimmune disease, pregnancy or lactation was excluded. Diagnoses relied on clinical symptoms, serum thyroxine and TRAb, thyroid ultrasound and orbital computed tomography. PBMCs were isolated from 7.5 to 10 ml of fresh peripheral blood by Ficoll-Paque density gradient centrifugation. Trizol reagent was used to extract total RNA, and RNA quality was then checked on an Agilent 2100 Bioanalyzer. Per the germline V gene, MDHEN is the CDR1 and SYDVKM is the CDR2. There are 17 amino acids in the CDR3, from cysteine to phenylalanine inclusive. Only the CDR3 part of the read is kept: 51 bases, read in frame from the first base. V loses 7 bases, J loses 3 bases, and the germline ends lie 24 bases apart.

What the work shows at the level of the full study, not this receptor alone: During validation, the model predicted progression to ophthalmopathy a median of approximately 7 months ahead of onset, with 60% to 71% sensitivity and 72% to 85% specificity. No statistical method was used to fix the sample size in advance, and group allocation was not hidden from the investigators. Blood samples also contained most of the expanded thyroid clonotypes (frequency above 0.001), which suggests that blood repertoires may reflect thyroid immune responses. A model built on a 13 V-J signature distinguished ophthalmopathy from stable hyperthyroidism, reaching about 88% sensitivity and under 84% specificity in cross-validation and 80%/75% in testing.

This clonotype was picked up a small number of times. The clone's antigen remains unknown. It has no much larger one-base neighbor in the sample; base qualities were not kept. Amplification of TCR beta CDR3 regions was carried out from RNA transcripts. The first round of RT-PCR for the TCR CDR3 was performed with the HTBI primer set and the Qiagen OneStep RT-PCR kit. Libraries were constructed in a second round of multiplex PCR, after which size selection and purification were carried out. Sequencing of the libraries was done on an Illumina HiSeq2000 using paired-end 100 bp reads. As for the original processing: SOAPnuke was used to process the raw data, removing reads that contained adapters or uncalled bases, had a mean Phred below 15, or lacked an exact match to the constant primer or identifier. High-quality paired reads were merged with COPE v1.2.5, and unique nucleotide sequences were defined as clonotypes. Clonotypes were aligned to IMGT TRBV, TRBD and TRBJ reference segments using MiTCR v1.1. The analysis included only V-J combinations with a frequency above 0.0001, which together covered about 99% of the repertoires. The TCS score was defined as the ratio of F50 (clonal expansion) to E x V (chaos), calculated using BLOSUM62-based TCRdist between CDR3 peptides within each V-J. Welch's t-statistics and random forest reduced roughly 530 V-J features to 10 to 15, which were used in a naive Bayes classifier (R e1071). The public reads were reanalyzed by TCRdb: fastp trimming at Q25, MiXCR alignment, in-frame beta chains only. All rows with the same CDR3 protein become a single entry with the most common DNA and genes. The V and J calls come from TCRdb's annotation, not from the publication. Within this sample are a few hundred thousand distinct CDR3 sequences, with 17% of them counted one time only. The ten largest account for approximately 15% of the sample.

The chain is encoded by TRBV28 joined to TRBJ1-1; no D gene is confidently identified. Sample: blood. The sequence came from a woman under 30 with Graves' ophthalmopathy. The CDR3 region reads CASTSYIVRPDHTEAFF. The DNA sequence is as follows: TGTGCCAGCACCTCTTATATTGTGCGACCCGATCACACTGAAGCTTTCTTT.